This T cell receptor beta chain emerged from a study of T cell responses to AZD1222 COVID-19 vaccine. With regard to this clone: Its antigen remains unknown.

Trimming took 5 bases from V and 1 from J, leaving 9 bases between them. Germline V gives CDR1 LNHDA, CDR2 SQIVND (reference sequence). CDR3 length: 14 amino acids. Some clones are missing from TCRdb's copy, which holds only in-frame ones; the method was immunoSEQ multiplex PCR. Found here are about 94,000 clones, less than 85% of them singletons; the top ten hold about 4.5%. The study's findings and limits: Spike-wide coverage was observed for vaccine-associated CD4 TCRs, with dominant responses at 160-218 and 743-854. Once two AZD1222 doses were given, Spike-specific TCR breadth and depth went up.

Sequencing was performed on peripheral blood, taken 28 days after the second AZD1222 dose. The chain joins TRBV19 to TRBJ1-5; D possibly corresponds to TRBD1 (6 bases). The source of this sequence is an adult who received the AZD1222 COVID-19 vaccine. CDR3 coding DNA: TGTGCCAGTAGTCGGACAGCCAGCAATCAGCCCCAGCATTTT. It specifies CASSRTASNQPQHF.